This is a list of T cell receptor beta chains from one sample in a study of cytomegalovirus exposure and HLA in healthy donors. TCRdb keeps only in-frame clones here, not all; method: immunoSEQ multiplex PCR. The sample consists of around 170,000 clones, roughly 82% of them appearing once. Sequenced sample: PBMCs. These receptors originate from a man in his forties in good health and CMV-seronegative. CDR3s include the opening cysteine and the closing phenylalanine or tryptophan. The D gene is left open where the match is weak. Some rows have no size entry. The others give once, few or many, or a class for an expanded clone.

CAVAGTSGGRNYNEQFF TGTGCCGTAGCCGGGACTAGCGGAGGAAGGAACTACAATGAGCAGTTCTTC NA TRBV2 TRBD2 TRBJ2-1
CASSSIAGQADTQYF TGTGCCAGCAGTTCAATAGCGGGGCAAGCAGATACGCAGTATTTT NA TRBV6-5 TRBD2 TRBJ2-3
CASSPGTASSYEQYF TGTGCCAGCAGTCCCGGGACAGCGAGCTCCTACGAGCAGTACTTC few TRBV28 TRBD1 TRBJ2-7
CASSPTRSTNEKLFF TGTGCCAGCAGTCCAACTCGATCAACTAATGAAAAACTGTTTTTT NA TRBV2 NA TRBJ1-4
CATRTSGVYEQYF TGTGCCACCCGGACTAGCGGAGTCTACGAGCAGTACTTC few TRBV27 TRBD2 TRBJ2-7
CASSFPSYGYTF TGTGCCAGCAGCTTCCCCAGCTATGGCTACACCTTC NA TRBV11-3 NA TRBJ1-2
CASSLVGLAGVQSNEQFF TGCGCCAGCAGCTTGGTAGGGCTAGCGGGAGTTCAGAGTAATGAGCAGTTCTTC NA TRBV5-1 TRBD2 TRBJ2-1
CASAPGQGRDTQYF TGTGCCAGCGCCCCGGGACAGGGGAGAGATACGCAGTATTTT NA TRBV28 TRBD1 TRBJ2-3
CASRAFQGHQPQHF TGTGCCAGCAGGGCTTTTCAGGGCCACCAGCCCCAGCATTTT NA TRBV6-1 NA TRBJ1-5
CASSLGGRTNEKLFF TGTGCCAGCAGCTTAGGGGGCAGGACTAATGAAAAACTGTTTTTT NA TRBV7-8 NA TRBJ1-4
CASMAGGLGSPLHF TGTGCCAGTATGGCAGGGGGCTTGGGATCACCCCTCCACTTT NA TRBV19 TRBD1 TRBJ1-6
CASATMNTEAFF TGTGCCAGCGCTACTATGAACACTGAAGCTTTCTTT NA TRBV18 NA TRBJ1-1
CASSSEYRVGYGYTF TGTGCCAGCAGCTCCGAGTACAGGGTGGGCTATGGCTACACCTTC NA TRBV5-4 NA TRBJ1-2
CASSQDVVLAGSYNEQFF TGTGCCAGCAGCCAAGATGTAGTCCTAGCGGGTTCCTACAATGAGCAGTTCTTC NA TRBV4-2 TRBD2 TRBJ2-1
CATAETETYNEQFF TGCGCCACCGCCGAGACAGAGACTTACAATGAGCAGTTCTTC NA TRBV5-1 NA TRBJ2-1
CASSTLGLAGVGDTDTQYF TGTGCCAGCAGTACCCTAGGGCTAGCGGGAGTAGGGGACACAGATACGCAGTATTTT NA TRBV27 TRBD2 TRBJ2-3
CASSVALAGDLSYNEQFF TGTGCCAGCAGCGTAGCCCTAGCGGGGGACTTGTCCTACAATGAGCAGTTCTTC NA TRBV9 TRBD2 TRBJ2-1
CASSAGGSGEKLFF TGTGCCAGCAGTGCAGGGGGCTCGGGTGAAAAACTGTTTTTT NA TRBV6-1 TRBD1 TRBJ1-4
CASSVGLAGGQLQETQYF TGTGCCAGCAGTGTAGGCCTAGCGGGAGGCCAGCTCCAAGAGACCCAGTACTTC NA TRBV9 TRBD2 TRBJ2-5
CASSAPGTSGSPGETQYF TGTGCCAGCAGCGCCCCCGGGACTAGCGGGAGTCCGGGAGAGACCCAGTACTTC NA TRBV9 TRBD2 TRBJ2-5
CASSYPGQANYGYTF TGTGCCAGCAGTTACCCCGGACAGGCTAACTATGGCTACACCTTC NA TRBV6-5 TRBD1 TRBJ1-2
CASKSGGGPYEQYF TGTGCCAGTAAGAGCGGAGGGGGCCCCTACGAGCAGTACTTC NA TRBV19 NA TRBJ2-7
CASSFVAENTEAFF TGTGCCAGCAGTTTCGTGGCGGAGAACACTGAAGCTTTCTTT few TRBV28 NA TRBJ1-1
CASRVGANTEAFF TGTGCCAGCAGGGTGGGGGCGAACACTGAAGCTTTCTTT NA TRBV6-5 NA TRBJ1-1
CASKIGGQGVTGANVLTF TGTGCCAGCAAAATAGGGGGACAGGGCGTTACCGGGGCCAACGTCCTGACTTTC NA TRBV2 TRBD1 TRBJ2-6
CASTSSGGSHEQFF TGTGCCAGCACCTCCTCGGGGGGATCCCATGAGCAGTTCTTC NA TRBV28 TRBD2 TRBJ2-1
CASSYSFGAGSTEAFF TGTGCCAGCAGTTACTCTTTCGGCGCGGGGAGCACTGAAGCTTTCTTT NA TRBV6-5 NA TRBJ1-1
CASSTRDRKNEQFF TGTGCCAGCAGCACCCGGGACAGGAAAAATGAGCAGTTCTTC few TRBV7-3 TRBD1 TRBJ2-1
CASTRSSRGEETQYF TGCGCCAGCACCCGCTCCTCGCGGGGGGAAGAGACCCAGTACTTC NA TRBV5-1 TRBD2 TRBJ2-5
CASSLRKGGPPYNEQFF TGTGCCAGCAGCTTAAGGAAAGGGGGTCCACCTTACAATGAGCAGTTCTTC few TRBV11-3 NA TRBJ2-1
CATSRGAEIITSGNTIYF TGTGCCACCAGCAGAGGAGCCGAAATAATTACCTCTGGAAACACCATATATTTT NA TRBV15 NA TRBJ1-3
CASLSSYEQYF TGTGCCAGCCTAAGCTCCTACGAGCAGTACTTC NA TRBV7-9 NA TRBJ2-7
CASSLSLSGNTIYF TGCGCCAGCAGCTTGTCTCTTAGTGGAAACACCATATATTTT NA TRBV5-1 NA TRBJ1-3
CASSAMLAGLTDTQYF TGTGCCAGCAGTGCAATGCTAGCGGGGCTCACAGATACGCAGTATTTT few TRBV2 TRBD2 TRBJ2-3
CASSSPGQGDLEQYF TGTGCCAGCAGCTCACCCGGACAGGGCGACTTGGAGCAGTACTTC NA TRBV7-9 TRBD1 TRBJ2-7
CASSWGIRGNQPQHF TGTGCCAGCAGCTGGGGCATTCGGGGCAATCAGCCCCAGCATTTT NA TRBV13 NA TRBJ1-5
CASSPRTASQQVNTIYF TGTGCCAGCAGTCCCCGGACAGCGAGCCAACAGGTGAACACCATATATTTT few TRBV27 NA TRBJ1-3
CASRTIQGVSNEQYF TGTGCCAGCAGGACTATACAGGGCGTCTCTAACGAGCAGTACTTC NA TRBV5-6 NA TRBJ2-7
CASSDIAGSSYNEQFF TGCGCCAGCAGTGACATAGCGGGTAGCTCCTACAATGAGCAGTTCTTC NA TRBV4-3 TRBD2 TRBJ2-1
CASSSNRGEAFF TGTGCCAGCAGCTCTAACAGGGGTGAAGCTTTCTTT NA TRBV11-3 TRBD1 TRBJ1-1
CAWSVGDRGNTIYF TGTGCCTGGAGTGTAGGTGACAGGGGAAACACCATATATTTT NA TRBV30 NA TRBJ1-3
CASSPGQGTKNTGELFF TGTGCCAGCAGCCCGGGACAGGGTACAAAGAACACCGGGGAGCTGTTTTTT once TRBV5-4 TRBD1 TRBJ2-2
CASSPLTASRPEAFF TGTGCCAGCAGTCCCCTGACAGCGTCCCGACCTGAAGCTTTCTTT NA TRBV27 NA TRBJ1-1
CASSQVPGTGNTIYF TGCGCCAGCAGCCAAGTTCCGGGAACTGGAAACACCATATATTTT NA TRBV4-1 NA TRBJ1-3
CASSENGRNTEAFF TGTGCCAGCAGTGAAAACGGGAGGAACACTGAAGCTTTCTTT NA TRBV2 NA TRBJ1-1
CASTPGGERTDTQYF TGTGCCAGCACCCCTGGGGGGGAGCGGACAGATACGCAGTATTTT NA TRBV9 TRBD2 TRBJ2-3
CASSPSTSGSSYNEQFF TGCGCCAGCAGCCCGTCGACTAGCGGGAGCTCCTACAATGAGCAGTTCTTC NA TRBV4-3 TRBD2 TRBJ2-1
CASSSQGNTGELFF TGTGCCAGCAGTTCTCAGGGGAACACCGGGGAGCTGTTTTTT NA TRBV25-1 NA TRBJ2-2
CASSLQRRIDTQYF TGCGCCAGCAGCCTCCAGCGGAGGATAGATACGCAGTATTTT NA TRBV4-3 NA TRBJ2-3
CASSQEIAGGLFF TGTGCCAGCAGCCAAGAGATAGCGGGAGGGCTGTTTTTT NA TRBV4-2 TRBD2 TRBJ2-2
CASSSGQTYEQYF TGTGCCAGCAGCTCGGGACAGACCTACGAGCAGTACTTC NA TRBV27 TRBD1 TRBJ2-7
CASSLRTGWNEKLFF TGTGCCAGTAGTCTAAGGACAGGTTGGAATGAAAAACTGTTTTTT NA TRBV19 TRBD1 TRBJ1-4
CASVLGTGGNEKLFF TGCGCCAGCGTCCTGGGGACAGGGGGAAATGAAAAACTGTTTTTT NA TRBV5-1 TRBD1 TRBJ1-4
CASSGAGEYGYTF TGTGCCAGCTCAGGTGCAGGGGAGTATGGCTACACCTTC NA TRBV18 NA TRBJ1-2
CASSRDRVDGYTF TGTGCCAGCAGTCGTGACAGGGTTGATGGCTACACCTTC NA TRBV5-4 TRBD1 TRBJ1-2
CASSYVINEQYF TGTGCCAGCAGTTACGTTATAAACGAGCAGTACTTC NA TRBV6-6 NA TRBJ2-7
CASSPPGSEQYF TGTGCCAGCTCACCACCCGGGAGCGAGCAGTACTTC NA TRBV18 NA TRBJ2-7
CASRVWRGNQPQHF TGTGCCAGCCGGGTGTGGAGGGGTAATCAGCCCCAGCATTTT NA TRBV28 NA TRBJ1-5
CASSAGTPNQPQHF TGTGCCAGCAGTGCCGGGACACCGAATCAGCCCCAGCATTTT NA TRBV2 NA TRBJ1-5